The sequence of this T cell receptor beta chain was determined in a study of blood T cell repertoires in COVID-19. The overall study: Researchers got acute and convalescent COVID-19 samples from the United States, Italy and Spain.

As processed by the authors: Amplification from reference gene primers served as the basis for estimated nucleated cell counts. Sequencing used immunoSEQ multiplex PCR; TCRdb keeps in-frame clones, though not all of them. D and trimming were read from the DNA, whereas the V and J calls and clone size are those reported in that table. The table records approximately 400,000 clones, roughly 90% of them present only once. Trimming removed 5 bases at V and 8 bases at J, with 15 bases between. Germline CDR1 is MNHEY and CDR2 is SVGEGT. The CDR3 spans 13 residues. This clonotype originated in a man aged 40-49 years with acute or convalescent COVID-19. The J gene is TRBJ1-2, the V gene TRBV6-2 or TRBV6-3; perhaps TRBD1 as D (5 bases). The specimen was peripheral blood. CDR3 bases: TGTGCCAGCAGTACACCCGGGACTGGCGGCTACACCTTC. This translates into CASSTPGTGGYTF.